This TCR beta chain was identified in a study of blood T cell repertoires in COVID-19. Background on the study: Samples representing acute and convalescent COVID-19 were sourced from the United States, Italy and Spain. T cells, B-cell-depleted T cells, or PBMCs supplied cDNA or gDNA.

Deletions cut 2 bases from V and 6 bases from J, with 14 bases between. CDR1 is SGHVS and CDR2 is FQNEAQ in the germline V gene. This CDR3 is built from 14 residues. Per the study methods: For nucleated cells, counts were estimated from reference gene primer amplification. Assay: immunoSEQ multiplex PCR; the TCRdb copy retains only in-frame clones and omits some. That table furnishes V, J and clone size, whereas the DNA furnished D and trimming. The sample consists of roughly 150,000 clones, 70% to 85% of them appearing once. This sequence originates from a woman aged 50 to 65 with acute or convalescent COVID-19. What was sequenced was peripheral blood. The rearrangement links TRBV7-8 to TRBJ2-7; D is possibly TRBD1 (5 bases). The DNA of the CDR3 is TGTGCCAGCAGCTTATCAGGGTTGCTAGGCGAGCAGTACTTC. The encoded protein is CASSLSGLLGEQYF.